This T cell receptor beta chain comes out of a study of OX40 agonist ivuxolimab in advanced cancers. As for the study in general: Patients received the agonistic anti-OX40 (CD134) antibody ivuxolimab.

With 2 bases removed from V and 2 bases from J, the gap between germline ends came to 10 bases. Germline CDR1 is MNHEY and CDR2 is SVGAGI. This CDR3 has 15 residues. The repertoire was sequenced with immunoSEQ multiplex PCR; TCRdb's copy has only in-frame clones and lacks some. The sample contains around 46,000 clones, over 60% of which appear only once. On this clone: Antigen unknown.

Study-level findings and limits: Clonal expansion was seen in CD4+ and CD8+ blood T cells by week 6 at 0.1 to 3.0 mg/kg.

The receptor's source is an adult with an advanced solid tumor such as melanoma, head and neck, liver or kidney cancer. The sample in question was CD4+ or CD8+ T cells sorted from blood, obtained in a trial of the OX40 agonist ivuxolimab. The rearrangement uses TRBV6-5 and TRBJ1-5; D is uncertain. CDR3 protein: CASSYGGPGNQPQHF. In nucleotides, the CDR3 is TGTGCCAGCAGTTACGGCGGGCCCGGCAATCAGCCCCAGCATTTT.